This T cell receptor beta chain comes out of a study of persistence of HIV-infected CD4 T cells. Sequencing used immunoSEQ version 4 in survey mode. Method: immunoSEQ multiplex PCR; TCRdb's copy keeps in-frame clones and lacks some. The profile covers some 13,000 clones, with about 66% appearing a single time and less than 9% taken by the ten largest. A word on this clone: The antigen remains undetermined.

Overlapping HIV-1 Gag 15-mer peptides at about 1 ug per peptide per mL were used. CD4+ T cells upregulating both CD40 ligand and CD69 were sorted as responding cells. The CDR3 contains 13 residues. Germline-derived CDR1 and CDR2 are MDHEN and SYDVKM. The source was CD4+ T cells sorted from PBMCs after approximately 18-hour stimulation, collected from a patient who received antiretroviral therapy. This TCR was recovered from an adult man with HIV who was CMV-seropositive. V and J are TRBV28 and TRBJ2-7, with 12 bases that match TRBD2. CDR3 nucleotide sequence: TGTGGAGCTAGCGGGAGGGAATTATACGAGCAGTACTTC. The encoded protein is CGASGRELYEQYF.